This TCR beta chain originates from a study of identifying expanded T cells in peripheral blood. TCRdb keeps only in-frame clones here, not all; method: immunoSEQ multiplex PCR. The sample has about 85,000 clones, 88% seen once. Healthy donors had no documented immune events, such as infections, while sampled. The specimen was blood. The clonotype was recovered from a person aged 18 to 70 in good health.

The CDR3 loop is CASSFRTGELFF. The CDR3 nucleotides are TGTGCCAGCAGCTTCCGTACCGGGGAGCTGTTTTTT. The chain recombines TRBV5-4 with TRBJ2-2, with D uncertain. V lost 2 bases, J lost 5 bases, and 4 bases lay in between. CDR1 is SGHNT, CDR2 YYREEE, per germline (reference sequence). CDR3 length: 12 amino acids.